Following are 30 T cell receptor beta chains from one sample sequenced in a study of blood T cell repertoires in COVID-19. The assay was immunoSEQ multiplex PCR, and TCRdb's table has in-frame clones only and misses some. The sample lists 100,000 to 140,000 clones, approximately 88% occurring once. Sequencing was done on a sample of peripheral blood. Receptor source: a man aged 35-49 years with active or convalescent COVID-19.

This chain's CDR3 is CASSWGTGPPSGANVLTF. The CDR3 nucleotides are TGCGCCAGCAGCTGGGGGACAGGTCCGCCCTCTGGGGCCAACGTCCTGACTTTC. The chain employs TRBV5-1 and TRBJ2-6, with 8 positions matching TRBD1. This CDR3 is built from 18 residues. In germline, CDR1 is SGHRS, CDR2 YFSETQ. J was trimmed by 0 bases and V by 3 bases; bases with no gene match: 8.

The V call is TRBV30, the J call TRBJ2-2; tentative D call: TRBD1 (6 bases). The germline V gene has CDR1 GTSNPN and CDR2 SVGIG (reference sequence). The V end was cut by 3 bases, the J end by 2 bases, with 19 bases between. This CDR3 is 17 amino acids long. CDR3 coding DNA: TGTGCCTGGAGGGGGATGAGAGGGACACCCAACACCGGGGAGCTGTTTTTT. Protein sequence: CAWRGMRGTPNTGELFF. Full variable domain (missing parts from reference TRBV30 and TRBJ2-2): SQTIHQWPATLVQPVGSPLSLECTVEGTSNPNLYWYRQAAGRGLQLLFYSVGIGQISSEVPQNLSASRPQDRQFILSSKKLLLSDSGFYLCAWRGMRGTPNTGELFFGEGSRLTVL.

The gene calls are TRBV28 and TRBJ1-2; 9 nucleotides agree with TRBD1. V trimming: 3 bases; J trimming: 1 base; junction bases outside the gene matches: 9. The CDR3 runs to 17 residues. CDR1 and CDR2 (germline): MDHEN, SYDVKM. CDR3 loop: CASSLGDRVAFNYGYTF. The CDR3 DNA reads as TGTGCCAGCAGTTTGGGGGACAGGGTCGCGTTTAACTATGGCTACACCTTC.

The CDR3: CASSLDWAGSDEQYF. The CDR3 DNA follows: TGCGCCAGCAGCTTGGATTGGGCAGGGTCGGATGAGCAGTACTTC. The chain couples TRBV5-1 to TRBJ2-7, with D possibly being TRBD1 (5 bases). The CDR3 is made up of 15 amino acids. Germline V gives CDR1 SGHRS, CDR2 YFSETQ. V lost 0 bases to trimming and J lost 7 bases, with 17 bases between them. The variable domain in full, completed from reference TRBV5-1 and TRBJ2-7, reads KAGVTQTPRYLIKTRGQQVTLSCSPISGHRSVSWYQQTPGQGLQFLFEYFSETQRNKGNFPGRFSGRQFSNSRSEMNVSTLELGDSALYLCASSLDWAGSDEQYFGPGTRLTVT.

V is TRBV2 and J is TRBJ1-2; a weak D match, TRBD1 (5 bases). V shed 7 bases and J shed 5 bases, with 8 bases lying between them. Germline CDR1 is SNHLY and CDR2 is FYNNEI. This CDR3 spans 11 amino acids. CDR3 DNA sequence: TGTGCCAGCACAGGGTTATATGGCTACACCTTC. It specifies CASTGLYGYTF.

J is TRBJ1-5 and V is TRBV19; 7 bases are a match to TRBD1. The junction had 6 bases not matched to a gene; V was cut back by 4 bases and J by 3 bases. Germline V CDR1 and CDR2: LNHDA, SQIVND (reference sequence). This CDR3 has 15 amino acids. Written as DNA, the CDR3 is TGTGCCAGTAGTACTCCGGGACAGTCCAATCAGCCCCAGCATTTT. Its protein is CASSTPGQSNQPQHF.

The genes are TRBV18 and TRBJ1-5; D remains unclear. Germline lookup yields CDR1 KGHSH and CDR2 LQKENI. V lost 1 base and J 4 bases, leaving 5 bases between the germline ends. CDR3 length: 13 amino acids. In DNA, the CDR3 is TGTGCCAGCTCACCACTGGAGAATCAGCCCCAGCATTTT. Residues: CASSPLENQPQHF.

In DNA, the CDR3 is TGTGCCGGGTCACCCGGGACTGACCCCGACTACGAGCAGTACTTC. Amino acid sequence: CAGSPGTDPDYEQYF. The chain employs TRBV19 and TRBJ2-7; tentatively, D is TRBD2 (6 bases). Germline V gene data show CDR1 as LNHDA and CDR2 as SQIVND (reference sequence). V lost 11 bases and J lost 3, with 23 bases in between. The CDR3 contains 15 residues.

The chain couples TRBV6-5 to TRBJ1-3; 11 bases agree with TRBD1. The CDR3 has 14 amino acids. In germline, CDR1 is MNHEY, CDR2 SVGAGI. Losses at the gene ends were 8 bases for V and 8 bases for J; bases not matched to a gene: 8. The CDR3 here is CASARGTGGDTIYF. The CDR3 DNA reads TGTGCCAGCGCCCGGGGGACAGGGGGGGACACCATATATTTT.

The chain couples TRBV11-2 to TRBJ1-3; 10 bases map to TRBD1. The trim removed 5 bases at V and 5 bases at J, leaving 6 bases unmatched. In germline, CDR1 is SGHAT, CDR2 FQNNGV. The CDR3 totals 15 residues. This chain's CDR3 is CASSPRQGARNTIYF. CDR3 in DNA: TGTGCCAGCAGCCCGCGACAGGGGGCGAGAAACACCATATATTTT.

The chain uses TRBV28 and TRBJ1-1, with D tentatively TRBD1 (6 bases). V dropped 5 bases and J dropped 11 bases, with 12 bases sitting between them. This CDR3 has 11 amino acids. Germline V CDR1 and CDR2: MDHEN, SYDVKM. CDR3 DNA sequence: TGTGCCAGCAGTATAAAGGGGGACGCTTTCTTT. Translated, it gives CASSIKGDAFF.

CDR3 in DNA: TGTGCCAGCAGTTCCCCGGACAGTTATGGAGGCGAGCAGTACTTC. Residues: CASSSPDSYGGEQYF. The genes are TRBV6-6 and TRBJ2-7; a possible D gene is TRBD1 (6 bases). The germline gives CDR1 MNHNY, CDR2 SVGAGI (reference sequence). The CDR3 covers 15 residues. V lost 4 bases, J lost 6 bases, and 19 bases lay in between.

V usage is TRBV7-2 and J usage is TRBJ2-7, with 11 nucleotides matching TRBD1. The V segment lost 5 bases and the J segment 4 bases; nucleotides outside the gene matches: 4. CDR1 and CDR2 from the germline V gene are SGHTA and FQGNSA. This CDR3 region has 14 residues. The CDR3 DNA reads as TGTGCCAGCAGCAGGACAGGGGGCGGTTACGAGCAGTACTTC. Translated, it gives CASSRTGGGYEQYF.

The chain combines TRBV7-2 with TRBJ2-7; maybe TRBD2 (7 bases). Germline assignment: CDR1 SGHTA and CDR2 FQGNSA. The CDR3 totals 16 residues. Trimming removed 5 bases from V and 0 bases from J, with 17 bases in between. DNA of the CDR3: TGTGCCAGCAGCCCGGGGGCGGGAGTGGACTCCTACGAGCAGTACTTC. It encodes CASSPGAGVDSYEQYF.

The gene calls are TRBV5-4 and TRBJ2-7; TRBD2 aligns across 7 bases. The CDR3 loop spans 13 amino acids. Trimming cost V 2 bases and J 2 bases; bases outside gene matches: 1. Germline CDR1 SGHNT, CDR2 YYREEE (reference sequence). The chain's CDR3 is CASSLAGPYEQYF. The DNA of the CDR3 is TGTGCCAGCAGCTTAGCGGGACCCTACGAGCAGTACTTC.

The rearrangement joins TRBV7-2 to TRBJ1-5; 8 bases match TRBD1. V shed 5 bases and J 1 base; nucleotides not matched to a gene: 10. The CDR3 has 17 residues. Germline loops: CDR1 SGHTA, CDR2 FQGNSA. In nucleotides, the CDR3 is TGTGCCAGCAGCCGGACTACAGGGGGAAGAAGCAATCAGCCCCAGCATTTT. Residues: CASSRTTGGRSNQPQHF. The full variable domain, rest sourced from reference TRBV7-2 and TRBJ1-5, is GAGVSQSPSNKVTEKGKDVELRCDPISGHTALYWYRQSLGQGLEFLIYFQGNSAPDKSGLPSDRFSAERTGGSVSTLTIQRTQQEDSAVYLCASSRTTGGRSNQPQHFGDGTRLSIL.

The CDR3 is CASSPTISSGGEQFF. The CDR3 bases are TGTGCCAGCAGCCCGACAATTTCTAGCGGGGGGGAGCAGTTCTTC. This chain links TRBV5-4 with TRBJ2-1, with 11 bases matching TRBD2. With 4 bases clipped from V and 10 bases from J, the junction kept 10 bases outside the gene matches. In germline, CDR1 is SGHNT, CDR2 YYREEE (reference sequence). There are 15 residues in the CDR3.

The chain has TRBV19 and TRBJ2-4, with D tentatively TRBD2 (6 bases). Germline V CDR1 and CDR2: LNHDA, SQIVND (reference sequence). This CDR3 is 19 amino acids long. The V and J ends lost 3 bases and 0 bases respectively, with 21 bases between them. DNA for the CDR3: TGTGCCAGTAGTATGTCGGGTAGCGGAACCGCGGAAGCCAAAAACATTCAGTACTTC. Protein: CASSMSGSGTAEAKNIQYF. Full variable domain (outside the CDR3, taken from reference TRBV19 and TRBJ2-4): DGGITQSPKYLFRKEGQNVTLSCEQNLNHDAMYWYRQDPGQGLRLIYYSQIVNDFQKGDIAEGYSVSREKKESFPLTVTSAQKNPTAFYLCASSMSGSGTAEAKNIQYFGAGTRLSVL.

The chain employs TRBV12-5 and TRBJ2-7; 8 nucleotides align to TRBD1. The CDR3 covers 17 residues. Germline V gene data show CDR1 as LGHNT and CDR2 as FRNRAP. J gave up 4 bases and V 0 bases, and 11 bases lay outside the gene matches. CDR3 in DNA: TGTGCTAGTGGTTTGGTCCCGGCTTCGGGACAGGTTTACGAGCAGTACTTC. This encodes CASGLVPASGQVYEQYF.

This sequence joins TRBV7-9 and TRBJ1-4; 8 nucleotides match TRBD1. Per the germline V gene, CDR1 is SEHNR and CDR2 is FQNEAQ (reference sequence). The V and J ends lost 3 bases and 8 bases, in that order; junction bases with no gene match: 5. The CDR3 is made up of 14 amino acids. The CDR3 reads CASSFGQGWEKLFF. Written as DNA, the CDR3 is TGTGCCAGCAGCTTCGGACAGGGCTGGGAAAAACTGTTTTTT. Supplemented by reference TRBV7-9 and TRBJ1-4, the full variable domain reads DTGVSQNPRHKITKRGQNVTFRCDPISEHNRLYWYRQTLGQGPEFLTYFQNEAQLEKSRLLSDRFSAERPKGSFSTLEIQRTEQGDSAMYLCASSFGQGWEKLFFGSGTQLSVL.

The chain has TRBV28 and TRBJ1-3; 7 bases line up with TRBD1. Germline values: CDR1 MDHEN, CDR2 SYDVKM. V was pared by 5 bases and J by 2 bases, with 9 bases of the junction left unmatched. This CDR3 is built from 16 residues. CDR3 sequence (DNA): TGTGCCAGCAGTCACACTCAACAGGGGACTGGAAACACCATATATTTT. Translated, it gives CASSHTQQGTGNTIYF. Full variable domain (remainder filled in from reference TRBV28 and TRBJ1-3): DVKVTQSSRYLVKRTGEKVFLECVQDMDHENMFWYRQDPGLGLRLIYFSYDVKMKEKGDIPEGYSVSREKKERFSLILESASTNQTSMYLCASSHTQQGTGNTIYFGEGSWLTVV.

The sample holds one count of this clone. The chain uses TRBV10-2 and TRBJ1-1; weak D call: TRBD1 (6 bases). V was trimmed by 3 bases and J by 0 bases, leaving 8 bases between them. CDR3 size: 14 residues. From germline, CDR1 is WSHSY and CDR2 SAAADI. The CDR3 loop reads CASSEGGMNTEAFF. The CDR3 DNA reads as TGCGCCAGCAGTGAAGGGGGAATGAACACTGAAGCTTTCTTT.

This clone was detected only a few times. The same CDR3 can be traced to other DNA sequences in this sample. V and J are TRBV9 and TRBJ1-5; perhaps TRBD1 as D (6 bases). Per the germline V gene, CDR1 is SGDLS and CDR2 is YYNGEE. Trimming took off 3 bases at V and 7 bases at J, with 14 bases between the two ends. This CDR3 has 14 amino acids. The CDR3 sequence: CASSGGGAGQPQHF. CDR3 bases: TGTGCCAGCAGCGGGGGGGGCGCCGGGCAGCCCCAGCATTTT.

This clone was observed a few times. The chain has TRBV6-6 and TRBJ1-5, with D possibly TRBD1 on 6 matching bases. The CDR3 has 13 residues. Trimming removed 6 bases from V and 7 bases from J, with 13 bases in between. Looked up from germline, CDR1 is MNHNY and CDR2 is SVGAGI (reference sequence). This chain's CDR3 is CASSTGSQQPQHF. CDR3 DNA: TGTGCCAGCAGCACAGGGTCACAGCAGCCCCAGCATTTT.

The chain has TRBV6-4 and TRBJ2-7; no clear D. The V and J ends lost 2 bases and 0 bases respectively, with 17 bases between them. CDR1 MRHNA and CDR2 SNTAGT come from the germline V gene. The CDR3 totals 17 residues. CDR3 sequence (DNA): TGTGCCAGCAGTGACCTCCAAACCGCGATTCGCTCCTACGAGCAGTACTTC. It specifies CASSDLQTAIRSYEQYF.

This chain joins TRBV7-2 and TRBJ2-7; 11 nucleotides agree with TRBD1. The germline gives CDR1 SGHTA, CDR2 FQGNSA. The CDR3 extends over 16 amino acids. J gave up 3 bases and V 5 bases, and 9 bases lay outside the gene matches. The CDR3 coding sequence is TGTGCCAGCAGCCTCAGTTTGGGGACAGGGGGCTACGAGCAGTACTTC. This encodes CASSLSLGTGGYEQYF.

The CDR3 DNA sequence: TGTGCCAGCAGCTTGGCACAGGACACAGATACGCAGTATTTT. Its translation: CASSLAQDTDTQYF. V is TRBV5-8 and J is TRBJ2-3; the D gene is possibly TRBD1 (5 bases). This CDR3 has 14 amino acids. Germline V gene lookup returns CDR1 SGHTS and CDR2 YDEGEE. Trimming cost V 0 bases and J 2 bases, with 7 bases left between them.

V usage is TRBV28 and J usage is TRBJ2-3; a possible D gene is TRBD2 (5 bases). This CDR3 is 12 amino acids long. The germline V gene has CDR1 MDHEN and CDR2 SYDVKM. Trimming removed 8 bases from V and 3 bases from J, with 9 bases in between. This CDR3 reads CASVSGTDTQYF. The CDR3 DNA reads TGTGCCAGCGTGTCGGGGACAGATACGCAGTATTTT.

The gene calls are TRBV19 and TRBJ2-4; TRBD2 matches 11 bases. CDR3 size: 16 residues. Germline CDR1 reads LNHDA; CDR2 reads SQIVND (reference sequence). With 6 bases clipped from V and 9 bases from J, the junction kept 13 bases outside the gene matches. This CDR3 is CASSYNSGTSGSIQYF. The CDR3 DNA is TGTGCCAGTAGCTACAATTCCGGGACTAGCGGTAGCATTCAGTACTTC.

The V call is TRBV24-1, the J call TRBJ2-2; TRBD1 matches 9 bases. Trimming removed 7 bases from V and 0 bases from J; junction bases left unmatched: 5. This CDR3 is built from 16 residues. The germline V gene has CDR1 KGHDR and CDR2 SFDVKD. Here the CDR3 DNA reads TGTGCCACCAGGGCGACAGGGGGGTCGAACACCGGGGAGCTGTTTTTT. It encodes CATRATGGSNTGELFF.